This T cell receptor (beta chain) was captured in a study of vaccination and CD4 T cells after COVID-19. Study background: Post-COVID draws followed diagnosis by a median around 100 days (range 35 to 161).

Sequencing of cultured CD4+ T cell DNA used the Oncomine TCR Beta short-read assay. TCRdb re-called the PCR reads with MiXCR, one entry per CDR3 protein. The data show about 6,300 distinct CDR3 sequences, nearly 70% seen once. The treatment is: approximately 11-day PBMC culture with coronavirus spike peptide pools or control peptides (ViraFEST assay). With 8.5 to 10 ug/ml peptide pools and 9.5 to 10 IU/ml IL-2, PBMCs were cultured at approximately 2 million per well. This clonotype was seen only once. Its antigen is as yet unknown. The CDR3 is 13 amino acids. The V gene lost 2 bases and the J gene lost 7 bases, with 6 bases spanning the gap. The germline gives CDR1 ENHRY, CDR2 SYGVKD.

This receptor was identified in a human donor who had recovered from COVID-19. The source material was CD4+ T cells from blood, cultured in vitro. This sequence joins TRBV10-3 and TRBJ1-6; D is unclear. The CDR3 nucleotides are TGTGCCATCAGTGAGGATGGAAATTCACCCCTCCACTTT. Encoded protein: CAISEDGNSPLHF.